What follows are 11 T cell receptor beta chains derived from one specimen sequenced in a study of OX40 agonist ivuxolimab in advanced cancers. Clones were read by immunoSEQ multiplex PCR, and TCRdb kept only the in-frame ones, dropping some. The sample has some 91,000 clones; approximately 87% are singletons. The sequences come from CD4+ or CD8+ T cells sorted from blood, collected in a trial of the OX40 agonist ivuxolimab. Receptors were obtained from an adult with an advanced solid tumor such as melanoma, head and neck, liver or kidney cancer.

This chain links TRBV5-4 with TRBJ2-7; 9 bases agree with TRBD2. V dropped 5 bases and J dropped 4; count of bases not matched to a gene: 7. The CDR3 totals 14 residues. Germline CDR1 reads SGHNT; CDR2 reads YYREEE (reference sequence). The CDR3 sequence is CASSPGLAKYEQYF. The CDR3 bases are TGTGCCAGCAGTCCGGGACTAGCCAAGTACGAGCAGTACTTC.

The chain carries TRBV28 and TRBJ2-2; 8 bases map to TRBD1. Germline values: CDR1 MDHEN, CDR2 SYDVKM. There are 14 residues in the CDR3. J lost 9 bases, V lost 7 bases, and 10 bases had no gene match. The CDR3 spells CASTLQGVGRELFF. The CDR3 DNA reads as TGTGCCAGCACCCTACAGGGGGTCGGCCGGGAGCTGTTTTTT.

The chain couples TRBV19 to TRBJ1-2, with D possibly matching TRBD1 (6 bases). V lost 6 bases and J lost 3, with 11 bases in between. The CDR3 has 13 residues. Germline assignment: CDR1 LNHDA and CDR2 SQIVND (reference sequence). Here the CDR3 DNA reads TGTGCCAGTAGCCAGGGGTTGGACTATGGCTACACCTTC. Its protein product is CASSQGLDYGYTF.

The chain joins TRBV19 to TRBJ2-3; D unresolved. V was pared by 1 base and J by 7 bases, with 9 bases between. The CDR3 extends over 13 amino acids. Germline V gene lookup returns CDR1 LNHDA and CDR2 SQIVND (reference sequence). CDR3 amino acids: CASSIGRANTQYF. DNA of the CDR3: TGTGCCAGTAGTATAGGACGGGCTAATACGCAGTATTTT. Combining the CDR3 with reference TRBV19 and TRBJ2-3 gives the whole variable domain DGGITQSPKYLFRKEGQNVTLSCEQNLNHDAMYWYRQDPGQGLRLIYYSQIVNDFQKGDIAEGYSVSREKKESFPLTVTSAQKNPTAFYLCASSIGRANTQYFGPGTRLTVL.

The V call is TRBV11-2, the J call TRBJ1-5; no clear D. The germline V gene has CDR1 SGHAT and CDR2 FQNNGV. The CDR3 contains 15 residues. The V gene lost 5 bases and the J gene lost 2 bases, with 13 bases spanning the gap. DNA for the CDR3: TGTGCCAGCAGCCCCGGTGTCGCGGGCAATCAGCCCCAGCATTTT. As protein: CASSPGVAGNQPQHF.

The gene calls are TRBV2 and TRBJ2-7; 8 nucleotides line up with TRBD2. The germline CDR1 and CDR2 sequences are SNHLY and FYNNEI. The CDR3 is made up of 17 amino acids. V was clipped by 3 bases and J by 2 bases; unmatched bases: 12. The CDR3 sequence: CASSEGLVVAGTYEQYF. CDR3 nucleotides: TGTGCCAGCAGTGAGGGACTAGTAGTAGCGGGAACCTACGAGCAGTACTTC. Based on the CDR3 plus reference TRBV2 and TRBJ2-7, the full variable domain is EPEVTQTPSHQVTQMGQEVILRCVPISNHLYFYWYRQILGQKVEFLVSFYNNEISEKSEIFDDQFSVERPDGSNFTLKIRSTKLEDSAMYFCASSEGLVVAGTYEQYFGPGTRLTVT.

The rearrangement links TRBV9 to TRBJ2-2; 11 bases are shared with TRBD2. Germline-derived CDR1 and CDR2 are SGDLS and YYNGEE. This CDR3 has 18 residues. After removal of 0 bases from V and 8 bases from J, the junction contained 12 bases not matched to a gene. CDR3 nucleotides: TGTGCCAGCAGCGTAGGGATTAGCGGGAGGGCTCTATCAGGGGAGCTGTTTTTT. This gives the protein CASSVGISGRALSGELFF.

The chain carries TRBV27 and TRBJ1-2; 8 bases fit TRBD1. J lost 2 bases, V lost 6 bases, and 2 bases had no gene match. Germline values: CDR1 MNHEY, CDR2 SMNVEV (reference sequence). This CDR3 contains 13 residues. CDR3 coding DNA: TGTGCCAGCAGCCGGGACAGGAACTATGGCTACACCTTC. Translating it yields CASSRDRNYGYTF.

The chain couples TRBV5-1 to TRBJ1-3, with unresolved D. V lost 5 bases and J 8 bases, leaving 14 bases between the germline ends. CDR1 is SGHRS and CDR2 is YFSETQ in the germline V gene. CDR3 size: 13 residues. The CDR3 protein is CASSYTGGDTIYF. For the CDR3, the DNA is TGCGCCAGCAGTTACACCGGAGGCGACACCATATATTTT.

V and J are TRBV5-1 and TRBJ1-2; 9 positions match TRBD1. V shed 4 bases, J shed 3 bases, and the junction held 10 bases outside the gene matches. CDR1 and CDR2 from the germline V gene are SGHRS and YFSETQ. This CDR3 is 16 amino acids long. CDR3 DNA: TGCGCCAGCAGCCGGGACAGGGTGTGGGAAGACTATGGCTACACCTTC. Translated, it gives CASSRDRVWEDYGYTF.

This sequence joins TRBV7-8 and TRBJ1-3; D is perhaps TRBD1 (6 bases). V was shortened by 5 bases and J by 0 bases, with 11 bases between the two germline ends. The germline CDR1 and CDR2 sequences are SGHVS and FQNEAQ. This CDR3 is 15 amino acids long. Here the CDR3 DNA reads TGTGCCAGCAGCAGTACAGGGCTCTCTGGAAACACCATATATTTT. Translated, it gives CASSSTGLSGNTIYF. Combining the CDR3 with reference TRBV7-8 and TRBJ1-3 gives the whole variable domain GAGVSQSPRYKVAKRGQDVALRCDPISGHVSLFWYQQALGQGPEFLTYFQNEAQLDKSGLPSDRFFAERPEGSVSTLKIQRTQQEDSAVYLCASSSTGLSGNTIYFGEGSWLTVV.